This is a list of T cell receptor beta chains from one sample in a study of identical twins. TCRdb re-called the 5' RACE reads with MiXCR, one entry per CDR3 protein. The repertoire includes fewer than 550,000 distinct CDR3 sequences, about 16% of them detected once, and roughly 0.46% sits in the top ten. These data were also reused for a study on yellow fever vaccine responses in identical twins.

The sample consisted of CD4+ T cells sorted from blood. These receptors originate from a woman between 18 and 30 years old in good health. Each CDR3 is given with its conserved first and last residue. The D gene is left open where the match is weak. Expanded clones are given a class, and other clones once, few, many or no size at all.

J: TRBJ1-1; V: TRBV6-6; size: -; length: 13; D: -; CDR3: CATTLEANTEAFF; DNA: TGTGCCACCACATTGGAGGCAAACACTGAAGCTTTCTTT
J: TRBJ1-2; V: TRBV27; size: -; length: 15; D: -; CDR3: CASSLMGGPNYGYTF; DNA: TGTGCCAGCAGTTTAATGGGCGGACCGAACTATGGCTACACCTTC
J: TRBJ2-1; V: TRBV20-1; size: -; length: 15; D: TRBD2; CDR3: CSARGPSGSYNEQFF; DNA: TGCAGTGCTAGGGGGCCTAGCGGGAGCTACAATGAGCAGTTCTTC
J: TRBJ2-7; V: TRBV5-1; size: few; length: 15; D: -; CDR3: CASSLDLRNSYEQYF; DNA: TGCGCCAGCAGCTTGGACTTGAGAAACTCCTACGAGCAGTACTTC
J: TRBJ1-1; V: TRBV15; size: -; length: 19; D: TRBD1; CDR3: CATSRDWDRGPKKNTEAFF; DNA: TGTGCCACCAGCAGAGATTGGGACAGGGGGCCTAAAAAGAACACTGAAGCTTTCTTT
J: TRBJ1-5; V: TRBV5-6; size: -; length: 17; D: -; CDR3: CASSFATSGNSNQPQHF; DNA: TGTGCCAGCAGCTTTGCAACCTCAGGAAATAGCAATCAGCCCCAGCATTTT
J: TRBJ2-3; V: TRBV7-7; size: few; length: 13; D: -; CDR3: CASSHGATDTQYF; DNA: TGTGCCAGCAGCCACGGGGCAACAGATACGCAGTATTTT
J: TRBJ2-2; V: TRBV12-3/TRBV12-4; size: -; length: 15; D: TRBD2; CDR3: CASNPTSGDTGELFF; DNA: TGTGCCAGCAACCCGACTAGCGGGGATACCGGGGAGCTGTTTTTT
J: TRBJ2-5; V: TRBV9; size: -; length: 15; D: -; CDR3: CASSVVHGGRETQYF; DNA: TGTGCCAGCAGCGTAGTGCACGGCGGGCGCGAGACCCAGTACTTC
J: TRBJ2-2; V: TRBV4-2; size: many; length: 18; D: -; CDR3: CASSQEPHREGWTGELFF; DNA: TGTGCCAGCAGCCAAGAACCCCACAGGGAGGGTTGGACCGGGGAGCTGTTTTTT
J: TRBJ1-1; V: TRBV29-1; size: -; length: 13; D: TRBD1; CDR3: CSGTGGARTEAFF; DNA: TGCAGCGGTACAGGGGGCGCGAGAACTGAAGCTTTCTTT
J: TRBJ2-2; V: TRBV5-1; size: -; length: 15; D: TRBD1; CDR3: CASSVTRTGPGELFF; DNA: TGCGCCAGCAGCGTGACTCGGACAGGGCCCGGGGAGCTGTTTTTT
J: TRBJ1-1; V: TRBV15; size: -; length: 13; D: -; CDR3: CATSLQMNTEAFF; DNA: TGTGCCACCAGTTTACAAATGAACACTGAAGCTTTCTTT
J: TRBJ2-3; V: TRBV20-1; size: few; length: 15; D: TRBD2; CDR3: CSAKYSSGGTDTQYF; DNA: TGCAGTGCTAAGTATTCTAGCGGAGGCACAGATACGCAGTATTTT
J: TRBJ1-5; V: TRBV6-1; size: few; length: 14; D: -; CDR3: CASSGKGVNQPQHF; DNA: TGTGCCAGCAGTGGGAAGGGGGTAAATCAGCCCCAGCATTTT
J: TRBJ2-5; V: TRBV3-1; size: -; length: 13; D: -; CDR3: CASSPTPAGTQYF; DNA: TGTGCCAGCAGCCCAACGCCCGCAGGGACCCAGTACTTC
J: TRBJ1-2; V: TRBV20-1; size: few; length: 18; D: -; CDR3: CSASKGGSGQHSLYGYTF; DNA: TGCAGTGCTAGCAAGGGTGGGTCCGGGCAGCACTCACTCTATGGCTACACCTTC
J: TRBJ1-5; V: TRBV7-2; size: many; length: 13; D: -; CDR3: CASSLTYSQPQHF; DNA: TGTGCCAGCAGCTTAACGTACAGTCAGCCCCAGCATTTT
J: TRBJ2-2; V: TRBV6-5; size: few; length: 16; D: -; CDR3: CASSYSASLTTGELFF; DNA: TGTGCCAGCAGTTACTCAGCTAGCCTTACGACCGGGGAGCTGTTTTTT
J: TRBJ2-5; V: TRBV4-1; size: -; length: 14; D: -; CDR3: CASSQYDSQETQYF; DNA: TGCGCCAGCAGCCAATACGACAGTCAAGAGACCCAGTACTTC
J: TRBJ2-2; V: TRBV2; size: -; length: 15; D: -; CDR3: CASRFSSSDTGELFF; DNA: TGTGCCAGCAGGTTTAGCTCCTCGGACACCGGGGAGCTGTTTTTT
J: TRBJ1-2; V: TRBV3-1; size: few; length: 16; D: -; CDR3: CASSRGETSLVDGYTF; DNA: TGTGCCAGCAGCCGAGGCGAGACATCGCTCGTGGATGGCTACACCTTC
J: TRBJ2-1; V: TRBV5-5; size: few; length: 16; D: -; CDR3: CASSLATGSSYNEQFF; DNA: TGTGCCAGCAGCTTGGCGACAGGCAGCTCCTACAATGAGCAGTTCTTC
J: TRBJ1-3; V: TRBV18; size: -; length: 14; D: -; CDR3: CASSPQDSGNTIYF; DNA: TGTGCCAGCTCACCGCAGGACTCTGGAAACACCATATATTTT
J: TRBJ2-2; V: TRBV6-2/TRBV6-3; size: -; length: 14; D: TRBD1; CDR3: CASSGQGSPGELFF; DNA: TGTGCCAGCTCAGGACAGGGGTCCCCCGGGGAGCTGTTTTTT
J: TRBJ2-3; V: TRBV13; size: -; length: 13; D: -; CDR3: CASSPQNIDTQYF; DNA: TGTGCCAGCAGCCCCCAGAATATAGATACGCAGTATTTT
J: TRBJ1-3; V: TRBV6-1; size: many; length: 13; D: -; CDR3: CASSAGVGNTIYF; DNA: TGTGCCAGCAGCGCAGGGGTTGGAAACACCATATATTTT
J: TRBJ1-1; V: TRBV15; size: many; length: 13; D: -; CDR3: CATSREGNTEAFF; DNA: TGTGCCACCAGCAGAGAGGGGAACACTGAAGCTTTCTTT